This T cell receptor (beta chain) was documented in a study of sequential checkpoint blockade in melanoma. For the study at large: After nivolumab or ipilimumab alone, some 22 patients had week-13 rebiopsies.

The assay was immunoSEQ multiplex PCR, and TCRdb's table has in-frame clones only and misses some. The sample holds roughly 9,200 clones, roughly 25% seen once. Treatment in this sample: randomized to nivolumab then ipilimumab (arm A) or the reverse (arm B). This sample comprised tumor tissue (inferred from file names), obtained from a patient given nivolumab and ipilimumab in sequence. This TCR was recovered from a human donor with melanoma.

The DNA for the CDR3 is TGCAGCGTTGAACCGCATCCTTTCCGGGACAGGCCACAAGAGACCCAGTACTTC. It is translated as CSVEPHPFRDRPQETQYF. The rearrangement links TRBV29-1 to TRBJ2-5; TRBD1 agrees at 8 bases. Unmatched junction bases numbered 16, after V lost 2 bases and J lost 2 bases. The CDR3 runs to 18 residues. In germline, CDR1 is SQVTM, CDR2 ANQGSEA.